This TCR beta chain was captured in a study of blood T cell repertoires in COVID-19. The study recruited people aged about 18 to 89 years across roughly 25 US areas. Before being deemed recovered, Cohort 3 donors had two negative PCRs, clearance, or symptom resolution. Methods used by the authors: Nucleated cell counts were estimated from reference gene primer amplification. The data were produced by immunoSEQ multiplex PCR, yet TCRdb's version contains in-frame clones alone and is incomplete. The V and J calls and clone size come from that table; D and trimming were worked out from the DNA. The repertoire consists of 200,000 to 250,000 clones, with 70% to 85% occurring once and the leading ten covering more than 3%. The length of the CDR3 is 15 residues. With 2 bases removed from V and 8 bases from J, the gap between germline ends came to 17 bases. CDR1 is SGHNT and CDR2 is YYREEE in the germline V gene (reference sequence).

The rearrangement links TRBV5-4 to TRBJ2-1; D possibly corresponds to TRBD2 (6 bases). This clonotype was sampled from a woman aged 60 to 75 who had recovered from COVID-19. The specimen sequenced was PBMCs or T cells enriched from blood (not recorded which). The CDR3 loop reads CASSFQRAKADEQFF. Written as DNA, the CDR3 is TGTGCCAGCAGCTTCCAGCGGGCTAAAGCGGATGAGCAGTTCTTC. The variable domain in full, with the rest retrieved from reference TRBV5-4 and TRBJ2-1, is ETGVTQSPTHLIKTRGQQVTLRCSSQSGHNTVSWYQQALGQGPQFIFQYYREEENGRGNFPPRFSGLQFPNYSSELNVNALELDDSALYLCASSFQRAKADEQFFGPGTRLTVL.